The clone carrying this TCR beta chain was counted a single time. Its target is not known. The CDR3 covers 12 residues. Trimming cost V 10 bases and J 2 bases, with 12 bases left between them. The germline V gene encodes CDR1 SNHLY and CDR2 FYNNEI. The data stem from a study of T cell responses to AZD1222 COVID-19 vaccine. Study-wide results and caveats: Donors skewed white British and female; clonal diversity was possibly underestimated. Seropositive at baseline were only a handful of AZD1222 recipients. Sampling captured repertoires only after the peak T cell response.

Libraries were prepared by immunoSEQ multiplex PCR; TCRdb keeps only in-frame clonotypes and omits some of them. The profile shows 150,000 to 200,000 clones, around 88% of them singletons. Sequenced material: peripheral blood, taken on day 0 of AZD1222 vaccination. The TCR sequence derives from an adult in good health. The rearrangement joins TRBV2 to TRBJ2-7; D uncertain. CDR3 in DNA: TGTGCCACAACGCGCGACACCTACGAGCAGTACTTC. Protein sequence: CATTRDTYEQYF.